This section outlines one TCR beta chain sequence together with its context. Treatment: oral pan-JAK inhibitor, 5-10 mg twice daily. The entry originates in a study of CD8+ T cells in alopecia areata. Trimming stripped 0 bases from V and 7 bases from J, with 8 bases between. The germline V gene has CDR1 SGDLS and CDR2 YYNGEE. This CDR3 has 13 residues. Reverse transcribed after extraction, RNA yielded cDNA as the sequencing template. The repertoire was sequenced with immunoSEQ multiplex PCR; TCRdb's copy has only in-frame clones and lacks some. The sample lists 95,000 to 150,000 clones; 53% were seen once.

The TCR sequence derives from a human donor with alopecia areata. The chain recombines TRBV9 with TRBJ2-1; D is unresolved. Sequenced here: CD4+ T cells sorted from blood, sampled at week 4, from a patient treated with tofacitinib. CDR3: CASSVVLGNEQFF. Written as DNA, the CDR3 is TGTGCCAGCAGCGTAGTTCTGGGTAATGAGCAGTTCTTC.